Listed here are 27 T cell receptor beta chains from one sample, sequenced in a study of OX40 agonist ivuxolimab in advanced cancers. Assay used: immunoSEQ multiplex PCR; TCRdb lists only in-frame clones, some missing. The sample lists some 50,000 clones; over 75% were seen once. The material was CD4+ or CD8+ T cells sorted from blood, obtained in a trial of the OX40 agonist ivuxolimab. All receptors derive from an adult with an advanced solid tumor such as melanoma, head and neck, liver or kidney cancer.

The chain couples TRBV30 to TRBJ2-2, with 9 positions matching TRBD1. V shed 3 bases and J 4 bases; nucleotides not matched to a gene: 3. The CDR3 length is 14 residues. Per the germline V gene, CDR1 is GTSNPN and CDR2 is SVGIG (reference sequence). In DNA form, the CDR3 reads TGTGCCTGGAGGAAGACAGGGGGCACCGGGGAGCTGTTTTTT. Residues: CAWRKTGGTGELFF.

The chain carries TRBV19 and TRBJ2-1; 8 bases agree with TRBD1. V lost 3 bases and J lost 8; bases outside the gene matches: 9. Per germline, CDR1 LNHDA and CDR2 SQIVND (reference sequence). This CDR3 region has 15 residues. For the CDR3, the DNA is TGTGCCAGTAGTATCTCGAGGACAGGGCCGGATGAGCAGTTCTTC. Translating it yields CASSISRTGPDEQFF.

The V call is TRBV28, the J call TRBJ2-7; tentatively, D is TRBD1 (5 bases). Trimming pared 5 bases from V and 2 bases from J, leaving 7 bases between. The CDR3 spans 12 residues. CDR1 and CDR2 from the germline V gene are MDHEN and SYDVKM. CDR3 region: CASSTGTYEQYF. CDR3 DNA: TGTGCCAGCAGTACAGGCACCTACGAGCAGTACTTC.

This sequence joins TRBV6-6 and TRBJ1-1; unclear D gene. This CDR3 has 13 residues. Trimming cost V 5 bases and J 4 bases, with 11 bases left between them. Germline V lookup: CDR1 MNHNY, CDR2 SVGAGI (reference sequence). The CDR3 sequence is CASSPREATEAFF. The CDR3 bases are TGTGCCAGCAGTCCCCGGGAGGCCACTGAAGCTTTCTTT.

This chain links TRBV10-3 with TRBJ2-5, with 8 bases lining up with TRBD2. The CDR3 extends over 16 amino acids. After removal of 4 bases from V and 0 bases from J, the junction contained 7 bases not matched to a gene. Germline values: CDR1 ENHRY, CDR2 SYGVKD. For the CDR3, the DNA is TGTGCCATCAGTGCGTTAGCGGGGATGTACCAAGAGACCCAGTACTTC. This sequence encodes CAISALAGMYQETQYF.

CDR3 coding DNA: TGTGCCAGCAGCGTAGATGGGAAGCGGGTATACAATGAGCAGTTCTTC. Translating gives CASSVDGKRVYNEQFF. The J gene is TRBJ2-1, the V gene TRBV9, with D possibly being TRBD2 (6 bases). Germline assignment: CDR1 SGDLS and CDR2 YYNGEE. The CDR3 has 16 amino acids. Trimming took 0 bases from V and 4 from J, leaving 14 bases between them.

The rearrangement uses TRBV7-8 and TRBJ1-4, with TRBD1 as a possible D gene (6 bases). The CDR3 contains 14 residues. The germline gives CDR1 SGHVS, CDR2 FQNEAQ. V dropped 1 base and J dropped 6 bases, with 9 bases sitting between them. This CDR3 reads CASSLGQGYEKLFF. For the CDR3, the DNA is TGTGCCAGCAGCTTAGGCCAGGGGTATGAAAAACTGTTTTTT.

The chain has TRBV5-5 and TRBJ2-7, with 11 bases fitting TRBD2. This CDR3 region has 17 residues. V lost 2 bases and J lost 6; bases outside the gene matches: 13. CDR1 is SGHKS, CDR2 YYEKEE, per germline (reference sequence). As DNA, the CDR3 is TGTGCCAGCAGCTTTATCCCTAATAGCGGGAGGGCCTTCGAGCAGTACTTC. It is translated as CASSFIPNSGRAFEQYF.

The chain carries TRBV5-4 and TRBJ1-2, with 9 bases identical to TRBD1. Looked up from germline, CDR1 is SGHNT and CDR2 is YYREEE (reference sequence). This CDR3 is 15 amino acids long. V was clipped by 6 bases and J by 7 bases; unmatched bases: 13. The CDR3 loop reads CASNFPGQGRFGYTF. The CDR3 DNA reads TGTGCCAGCAACTTTCCGGGACAGGGAAGATTTGGCTACACCTTC.

The chain joins TRBV11-2 to TRBJ2-1; the D gene is possibly TRBD2 (5 bases). V lost 0 bases to trimming and J lost 7 bases, with 10 bases between them. Germline V gives CDR1 SGHAT, CDR2 FQNNGV. The CDR3 is 14 residues long. The CDR3 DNA follows: TGTGCCAGCAGCTTAGATCTAGCTAAGAATGAGCAGTTCTTC. This sequence encodes CASSLDLAKNEQFF.

This rearrangement joins TRBV11-2 to TRBJ1-1; 8 bases match TRBD1. The CDR3 covers 16 residues. V was pared by 4 bases and J by 3 bases, with 10 bases of the junction left unmatched. The germline V gene has CDR1 SGHAT and CDR2 FQNNGV. CDR3 amino acids: CASSWTRQGTHTEAFF. In DNA, the CDR3 is TGTGCCAGCAGCTGGACGAGACAGGGGACCCACACTGAAGCTTTCTTT.

The chain recombines TRBV6-5 with TRBJ2-5; 7 positions agree with TRBD2. The CDR3 contains 12 residues. J was trimmed by 5 bases and V by 9 bases; bases with no gene match: 6. Per germline, CDR1 MNHEY and CDR2 SVGAGI. The CDR3 DNA sequence: TGTGCCAGTGGGGGGGAGGACGAGACCCAGTACTTC. Its translation: CASGGEDETQYF.

Notes on this clone: The junction differs from germline at one of its ends, possibly a read error. The chain links TRBV5-6 to TRBJ1-3; 7 positions agree with TRBD1. The germline V gene has CDR1 SGHDT and CDR2 YYEEEE. The CDR3 contains 15 residues. This CDR3 is CASSSRGLPGNTVYF. For the CDR3, the DNA is TGTGCCAGCAGCTCGAGGGGGCTGCCTGGAAACACCGTATATTTT.

This chain connects TRBV6-5 to TRBJ1-5; weak D call: TRBD1 (5 bases). Per germline, CDR1 MNHEY and CDR2 SVGAGI. Trimming removed 2 bases from V and 4 bases from J, with 9 bases in between. The CDR3 totals 14 residues. DNA for the CDR3: TGTGCCAGCAGTTACGGGCAGGGTAATCAGCCCCAGCATTTT. Amino acid sequence: CASSYGQGNQPQHF.

A single count supports this clone. This chain links TRBV7-2 with TRBJ1-2; the D gene is possibly TRBD1 (6 bases). Germline V CDR1 and CDR2: SGHTA, FQGNSA. The CDR3 length is 14 residues. V lost 5 bases and J 4 bases, leaving 14 bases between the germline ends. The CDR3 loop reads CASSPGGAGYGYTF. The CDR3 nucleotides are TGTGCCAGCAGCCCCGGGGGCGCGGGCTATGGCTACACCTTC.

The chain uses TRBV7-2 and TRBJ2-5; possible D gene TRBD2, 5 bases. This CDR3 comprises 12 residues. The V and J ends lost 2 bases and 5 bases respectively, with 6 bases between them. Germline assignment: CDR1 SGHTA and CDR2 FQGNSA. The CDR3 coding sequence is TGTGCCAGCAGCTTACGGGGTGAGACCCAGTACTTC. Translation: CASSLRGETQYF.

This chain links TRBV18 with TRBJ2-1, with 10 nucleotides matching TRBD1. This CDR3 contains 14 residues. Trimming cost V 3 bases and J 7 bases; bases outside gene matches: 3. From germline, CDR1 is KGHSH and CDR2 LQKENI. CDR3 protein: CASSPGTGVNEQFF. The CDR3 DNA reads TGTGCCAGCTCACCCGGGACAGGGGTGAATGAGCAGTTCTTC.

The CDR3 protein is CASSAQVSYNEQFF. In DNA form, the CDR3 reads TGCGCCAGCAGCGCTCAGGTTTCCTACAATGAGCAGTTCTTC. The chain joins TRBV5-1 to TRBJ2-1; D remains ambiguous. Germline assignment: CDR1 SGHRS and CDR2 YFSETQ. The CDR3 runs 14 residues. V shed 4 bases and J shed 1 base, with 9 bases lying between them.

V is TRBV19 and J is TRBJ2-2, with no clear D. The CDR3 totals 14 residues. Trimming pared 3 bases from V and 6 bases from J, leaving 11 bases between. CDR1 is LNHDA and CDR2 is SQIVND in the germline V gene (reference sequence). The CDR3 protein is CASSIPLSSGELFF. CDR3 in DNA: TGTGCCAGTAGTATCCCTTTAAGTTCCGGGGAGCTGTTTTTT.

J is TRBJ1-2 and V is TRBV12-5; D uncertain. Germline V lookup: CDR1 LGHNT, CDR2 FRNRAP. The length of the CDR3 is 13 residues. The V end lost 5 bases, the J end lost 1 base, and 8 bases lay between the germline ends. The CDR3 reads CASGLEVNYGYTF. The DNA of the CDR3 is TGTGCTAGTGGTCTGGAGGTTAACTATGGCTACACCTTC.

For the CDR3, the DNA is TGTGCCAGTAGTATAGTAGGCGCGACTAGCGGGAGTAATGAGCAGTTCTTC. Translating gives CASSIVGATSGSNEQFF. The chain links TRBV19 to TRBJ2-1; 12 bases are shared with TRBD2. V shed 1 base and J 7 bases; nucleotides not matched to a gene: 8. The CDR3 covers 17 residues. The germline V gene encodes CDR1 LNHDA and CDR2 SQIVND (reference sequence).

The CDR3 nucleotides are TGTGCCAGCAGTCCCACACCGGTTAAATTAGAAGCTTTCTTT. Translating gives CASSPTPVKLEAFF. The chain employs TRBV27 and TRBJ1-1; unclear D gene. Trimming stripped 5 bases from V and 8 bases from J, with 18 bases between. The CDR3 covers 14 residues. Germline lookup yields CDR1 MNHEY and CDR2 SMNVEV (reference sequence).

The J gene is TRBJ2-5, the V gene TRBV6-1; no firm D call. The assigned J gene may be wrong: the sequence end matches TRBJ2-7 better. Germline V CDR1 and CDR2: MNHNS, SASEGT. This CDR3 region has 13 residues. CDR3 DNA: TGTGCCAGCAGCCTCGCCTGGAACTACGAGCAGTACTTC. Residues: CASSLAWNYEQYF.

The V and J genes are TRBV6-6 and TRBJ2-1, with D possibly TRBD1 on 5 matching bases. Per the germline V gene, CDR1 is MNHNY and CDR2 is SVGAGI (reference sequence). Trimming removed 0 bases at V and 8 bases at J, with 8 bases between. The CDR3 runs to 13 residues. CDR3 in DNA: TGTGCCAGCAGTTACTCGATCAGGGATGAGCAGTTCTTC. Protein: CASSYSIRDEQFF.

This clone has just one count. The genes are TRBV11-2 and TRBJ2-6; D is undetermined. Trimming cost V 3 bases and J 0 bases, with 9 bases left between them. The CDR3 loop spans 16 amino acids. Per the germline V gene, CDR1 is SGHAT and CDR2 is FQNNGV. The CDR3: CASSFGLSSGANVLTF. CDR3 DNA sequence: TGTGCCAGCAGCTTCGGTCTTAGCTCTGGGGCCAACGTCCTGACTTTC. Based on the CDR3 plus reference TRBV11-2 and TRBJ2-6, the full variable domain is EAGVAQSPRYKIIEKRQSVAFWCNPISGHATLYWYQQILGQGPKLLIQFQNNGVVDDSQLPKDRFSAERLKGVDSTLKIQPAKLEDSAVYLCASSFGLSSGANVLTFGAGSRLTVL.

This CDR3 reads CASSLDGGRAQEQYF. The CDR3 region has the DNA TGTGCCAGCAGCTTAGATGGCGGGAGGGCCCAGGAGCAGTACTTC. The chain joins TRBV7-2 to TRBJ2-7; 9 positions match TRBD2. This CDR3 contains 15 residues. V shed 1 base, J shed 7 bases, and the junction held 8 bases outside the gene matches. Germline CDR1 and CDR2: SGHTA and FQGNSA.

This clone is a singleton in its sample. This sequence joins TRBV5-4 and TRBJ1-2; D call uncertain. V was shortened by 4 bases and J by 4 bases, with 8 bases between the two germline ends. This CDR3 contains 12 residues. CDR1 is SGHNT and CDR2 is YYREEE in the germline V gene (reference sequence). In nucleotides, the CDR3 is TGTGCCAGCAGCCCGGGTGGCTATGGCTACACCTTC. Translation: CASSPGGYGYTF.